The 27 T cell receptor beta chains given below trace back to one sample, sequenced in a study of blood T cell repertoires in COVID-19. Only in-frame clones appear in the TCRdb table, and some are missing; sequencing was by immunoSEQ multiplex PCR. The table lists some 180,000 clones, over 75% of them singletons. Sequences were obtained from peripheral blood. The receptors derive from a man in his forties or fifties who had recovered from COVID-19.

This clone showed up just once. This chain connects TRBV2 to TRBJ2-3; D uncertain. Looked up from germline, CDR1 is SNHLY and CDR2 is FYNNEI. Trimming cost V 4 bases and J 0 bases, with 14 bases left between them. The CDR3 loop spans 16 amino acids. CDR3 sequence: CASSVRQISSTDTQYF. In DNA, the CDR3 is TGTGCCAGCAGTGTGCGGCAGATTTCTAGCACAGATACGCAGTATTTT.

V is TRBV5-1 and J is TRBJ2-1; the D gene is possibly TRBD1 (5 bases). V lost 4 bases and J lost 5, with 13 bases in between. Germline CDR1 reads SGHRS; CDR2 reads YFSETQ. The CDR3 extends over 14 amino acids. In nucleotides, the CDR3 is TGCGCCAGCAGCCCCTTCGGACAAAACAATGAGCAGTTCTTC. Its translation is CASSPFGQNNEQFF.

This clone has just a few counts. The rearrangement uses TRBV3-1 (or the pseudogene TRBV3-2) and TRBJ1-5; D is perhaps TRBD1 (5 bases). Germline assignment: CDR1 LGHDT and CDR2 YNNKEL (reference sequence). The CDR3 has 15 residues. Trimming pared 1 base from V and 4 bases from J, leaving 11 bases between. CDR3 loop: CASSQAQGRNQPQHF. CDR3 nucleotides: TGTGCCAGCAGCCAAGCCCAGGGTAGAAATCAGCCCCAGCATTTT.

The chain links TRBV12-3 or TRBV12-4 to TRBJ2-1, with a possible D match to TRBD2 (5 bases). V was pared by 1 base and J by 14 bases, with 15 bases between. CDR3 length: 13 residues. CDR3 in amino acids: CASSLGLRTRKFF. CDR3 DNA: TGTGCCAGCAGTTTAGGTCTCCGAACTAGAAAGTTCTTC.

The V and J genes are TRBV18 and TRBJ2-1; 7 bases agree with TRBD1. The V gene end was trimmed by 0 bases and the J gene end by 4 bases; junction bases not matched to a gene: 6. CDR3 length equals 16 residues. Germline V lookup: CDR1 KGHSH, CDR2 LQKENI. DNA of the CDR3: TGTGCCAGCTCACCACCGTCAGGGGGTTTATACAATGAGCAGTTCTTC. This translates into CASSPPSGGLYNEQFF.

The V gene is TRBV6-1, the J gene TRBJ1-5; a possible D gene is TRBD1 (6 bases). Trimming shortened V by 7 bases and J by 5 bases, and 12 bases separated the two germline ends. The CDR3 has 13 residues. CDR1 is MNHNS, CDR2 SASEGT, per germline. The CDR3 DNA sequence: TGTGCCAGCACGCGGACAGAGTATCAGCCCCAGCATTTT. It translates to CASTRTEYQPQHF.

The rearrangement joins TRBV24-1 to TRBJ2-1; 13 nucleotides line up with TRBD2. The V gene end was trimmed by 3 bases and the J gene end by 6 bases; junction bases not matched to a gene: 13. CDR1 KGHDR and CDR2 SFDVKD come from the germline V gene. The CDR3 spans 19 residues. CDR3 bases: TGTGCCACCAGTGATGCCCCGGGACTAGCGGGGAGTCCCTCCAATGAGCAGTTCTTC. This gives the protein CATSDAPGLAGSPSNEQFF.

V and J are TRBV28 and TRBJ2-1, with 12 bases lining up with TRBD2. Germline CDR1 MDHEN, CDR2 SYDVKM. CDR3 length equals 20 residues. Germline trimming cut 4 bases from V and 3 bases from J; bases unmatched to any gene: 16. CDR3 sequence (DNA): TGTGCCAGCAGTTCCCAAGGTGCTAGCGGGAGGGCCGATAACTACAATGAGCAGTTCTTC. It specifies CASSSQGASGRADNYNEQFF.

This chain links TRBV13 with TRBJ1-2; 7 positions match TRBD1. V was clipped by 3 bases and J by 7 bases; unmatched bases: 14. Germline CDR1 reads PRHDT; CDR2 reads FYEKMQ (reference sequence). The CDR3 extends over 16 amino acids. The CDR3 is CASSFVSGRGSSGYTF. The CDR3 bases are TGTGCCAGCAGCTTCGTCTCGGGCAGGGGGTCGAGTGGCTACACCTTC.

The chain has TRBV29-1 and TRBJ2-1; possibly TRBD2 for D (5 bases). The germline gives CDR1 SQVTM, CDR2 ANQGSEA. The CDR3 is 12 residues long. The germline V and J ends were trimmed by 5 bases and 4 bases, with 9 bases remaining between them. The CDR3: CSVPGVYNEQFF. The CDR3 bases are TGCAGCGTTCCCGGGGTTTACAATGAGCAGTTCTTC.

This clone was detected once. The gene calls are TRBV29-1 and TRBJ1-5; D remains ambiguous. There are 12 residues in the CDR3. The germline V gene encodes CDR1 SQVTM and CDR2 ANQGSEA. The V gene lost 6 bases and the J gene lost 5 bases, with 11 bases spanning the gap. CDR3 DNA: TGCAGCGTCGCGTTATCGGATCAGCCCCAGCATTTT. As protein: CSVALSDQPQHF.

The V and J genes are TRBV4-1 and TRBJ1-5; D ambiguous. The CDR3 is 18 residues long. Trimming left V 3 bases short and J 6 bases short, with 24 bases between. Germline assignment: CDR1 MGHRA and CDR2 YSYEKL. CDR3: CASSQEWRGSGRGQPQHF. CDR3 nucleotides: TGCGCCAGCAGCCAGGAGTGGAGAGGGTCGGGCCGGGGTCAGCCCCAGCATTTT.

V is TRBV5-1 and J is TRBJ2-7, with TRBD2 identical over 7 bases. J gave up 3 bases and V 9 bases, and 12 bases lay outside the gene matches. Germline CDR1 and CDR2: SGHRS and YFSETQ. The CDR3 consists of 14 residues. For the CDR3, the DNA is TGCGCCACCCAAAGGCTGAGCGGGAACTACGAGCAGTACTTC. The encoded protein is CATQRLSGNYEQYF.

The J gene is TRBJ2-3, the V gene TRBV3-1 (or the pseudogene TRBV3-2); 11 bases map to TRBD2. V shed 5 bases and J 8 bases; nucleotides not matched to a gene: 15. The germline gives CDR1 LGHDT, CDR2 YNNKEL (reference sequence). This CDR3 comprises 17 residues. As DNA, the CDR3 is TGTGCCAGCAGCGCCCGACTAGCGGGGAGGGGCCGTGTTACGCAGTATTTT. Protein product: CASSARLAGRGRVTQYF.

For the CDR3, the DNA is TGTGCCAGCTCACCGGGCCTAGCGGGACACAATGAGCAGTTCTTC. This codes for CASSPGLAGHNEQFF. The V gene is TRBV18, the J gene TRBJ2-1, with TRBD2 matching over 9 bases. CDR1 KGHSH and CDR2 LQKENI come from the germline V gene. Germline trimming cut 3 bases from V and 5 bases from J; bases unmatched to any gene: 5. The CDR3 has 15 residues.

V and J are TRBV3-1 (or the pseudogene TRBV3-2) and TRBJ2-1; D is ambiguous. This CDR3 is 13 amino acids long. V was cut by 0 bases and J by 7 bases, with 7 bases left in between. Germline CDR1 is LGHDT and CDR2 is YNNKEL (reference sequence). The CDR3 reads CASSQDPQNEQFF. CDR3 in DNA: TGTGCCAGCAGCCAAGATCCCCAGAATGAGCAGTTCTTC.

The gene calls are TRBV30 and TRBJ2-1; D gene unclear. Germline CDR1 is GTSNPN and CDR2 is SVGIG (reference sequence). The V end was cut by 0 bases, the J end by 7 bases, with 10 bases between. The CDR3 is 13 residues long. CDR3 nucleotide sequence: TGTGCCTGGAGTGTACCAGGTCTTAATGAGCAGTTCTTC. It specifies CAWSVPGLNEQFF.

This clone was seen a few times. V gene TRBV28 combines with J gene TRBJ2-1, with TRBD1 identical over 7 bases. V gave up 10 bases and J gave up 1 base; unmatched junction bases: 10. This CDR3 comprises 15 residues. The germline CDR1 and CDR2 sequences are MDHEN and SYDVKM. The DNA of the CDR3 is TGTGCCACCGGACAGGTCATAGGTTCCTACAATGAGCAGTTCTTC. Translation gives CATGQVIGSYNEQFF.

This clone was picked up many times. The V gene is TRBV24-1, the J gene TRBJ2-7; possibly TRBD2 for D (5 bases). CDR1 and CDR2 (germline): KGHDR, SFDVKD. The V and J ends lost 5 bases and 7 bases respectively, with 11 bases between them. This CDR3 contains 12 residues. Here the CDR3 DNA reads TGTGCCACCAGTGCCCGTGCGGGTGAGCAGTACTTC. Translating it yields CATSARAGEQYF.

The chain carries TRBV28 and TRBJ2-7, with 12 bases that match TRBD2. This CDR3 is 17 amino acids long. Germline V lookup: CDR1 MDHEN, CDR2 SYDVKM. Trimming took 2 bases from V and 5 from J; bases not matched to a gene: 10. The CDR3: CASSLASGRELPHEQYF. In nucleotides, the CDR3 is TGTGCCAGCAGTTTAGCTAGCGGGAGGGAGCTACCCCACGAGCAGTACTTC. Using reference TRBV28 and TRBJ2-7 for the parts outside the CDR3, the full variable domain is DVKVTQSSRYLVKRTGEKVFLECVQDMDHENMFWYRQDPGLGLRLIYFSYDVKMKEKGDIPEGYSVSREKKERFSLILESASTNQTSMYLCASSLASGRELPHEQYFGPGTRLTVT.

Of note for this clone: A read error may account for a junction end that differs from germline. This sequence joins TRBV6-8 and TRBJ2-2; 8 bases fit TRBD2. From germline, CDR1 is MNHGY and CDR2 SAAAGT. The CDR3 length is 19 residues. The CDR3 spells CASRDGREKDRKKHRGAVF. The CDR3, as DNA: TGTGCCAGCAGAGACGGGAGGGAGAAGGACAGAAAAAAACACCGGGGAGCTGTTTTT.

This chain connects TRBV30 to TRBJ1-6; TRBD1 matches 8 bases. The CDR3 runs to 12 residues. V dropped 5 bases and J dropped 10; count of bases not matched to a gene: 4. Germline-derived CDR1 and CDR2 are GTSNPN and SVGIG (reference sequence). Here the CDR3 reads CAWRTGSSPLHF. The CDR3 nucleotides are TGTGCCTGGCGGACAGGGAGCTCACCCCTCCACTTT.

The CDR3 spells CASSVSTPGTGELFF. CDR3 DNA: TGTGCCAGCAGCGTATCCACCCCGGGCACCGGGGAGCTGTTTTTT. V gene TRBV9 combines with J gene TRBJ2-2; D is undetermined. V was clipped by 1 base and J by 4 bases, with 11 bases between them. Germline CDR1 SGDLS, CDR2 YYNGEE. CDR3 length equals 15 residues.

The genes are TRBV4-2 and TRBJ2-3; 7 nucleotides match TRBD2. J was trimmed by 2 bases and V by 2 bases; bases with no gene match: 10. The germline V gene has CDR1 LGHNA and CDR2 YNFKEQ. The CDR3 extends over 17 amino acids. The CDR3 sequence: CASSQLFATSNTDTQYF. CDR3 bases: TGTGCCAGCAGCCAATTATTTGCGACTAGCAACACAGATACGCAGTATTTT.

This clone was detected a few times. J is TRBJ2-1 and V is TRBV3-1 (or the pseudogene TRBV3-2); D perhaps matches TRBD2 (6 bases). V lost 0 bases and J 4 bases, leaving 19 bases between the germline ends. CDR3 length equals 18 residues. Germline CDR1 LGHDT, CDR2 YNNKEL (reference sequence). CDR3 sequence (DNA): TGTGCCAGCAGCCAAGATTCACCTTCGCTAGCGCTATACAATGAGCAGTTCTTC. This codes for CASSQDSPSLALYNEQFF.

CDR3: CASSHLAGVGNEQFF. DNA for the CDR3: TGTGCCAGCAGCCATTTGGCGGGAGTAGGCAATGAGCAGTTCTTC. The chain links TRBV4-2 to TRBJ2-1; 7 positions match TRBD2. The J segment lost 6 bases and the V segment lost 3 bases, leaving 8 bases of the junction unmatched. CDR3 length: 15 residues. Germline-derived CDR1 and CDR2 are LGHNA and YNFKEQ.

This clone was seen more than once but under ten times. The rearrangement links TRBV6-2 or TRBV6-3 to TRBJ1-2, with 10 nucleotides matching TRBD1. CDR1 MNHEY and CDR2 SVGEGT come from the germline V gene. The ends lost 0 bases at V and 3 bases at J; junction bases unmatched: 10. The CDR3 has 18 amino acids. CDR3 DNA sequence: TGTGCCAGCAGTTACTCTCCGGGACAGGGGATTCTGGACTATGGCTACACCTTC. This sequence encodes CASSYSPGQGILDYGYTF.